The present T cell receptor (beta chain) was sequenced within a study of blood T cell repertoires in COVID-19. CDR3 length: 16 residues. CDR1 and CDR2 from the germline V gene are MNHEY and SVGEGT. V dropped 5 bases and J dropped 1 base, with 15 bases sitting between them. Repertoires were generated with immunoSEQ multiplex PCR, while TCRdb's copy carries only in-frame clones and drops some. The sample has roughly 200,000 clones; around four fifths are singletons. The origin of this receptor is a middle-aged man with acute or convalescent COVID-19. This chain connects TRBV6-2 or TRBV6-3 to TRBJ1-5, with D possibly matching TRBD1 (5 bases). The sequenced sample consisted of peripheral blood. Written as DNA, the CDR3 is TGTGCCAGCAGTGTAATCCAGGGCAGCAGCAATCAGCCCCAGCATTTT. It is translated as CASSVIQGSSNQPQHF.